A selection of T cell receptor beta chains follows, all from one sample in a study of cytomegalovirus exposure and HLA in healthy donors. Sequencing was performed with immunoSEQ multiplex PCR; in TCRdb, only in-frame clones are kept and a portion is missing. The table lists approximately 130,000 clones, over 65% of them singletons, with more than 1.5% in the top ten. Material for sequencing was PBMCs. The source is a man aged 40-50 years in good health and CMV-seronegative. CDR3s include the opening cysteine and the closing phenylalanine or tryptophan. The order of the fields is CDR3 protein, CDR3 DNA, clone size, D gene, CDR3 length, V gene, J gene. The D gene is left open where the match is weak. The listing skips clone size in some rows; elsewhere it reads once, few, many or a size class.

CDR3 protein: CASSLVAGAGEQFF
CDR3 DNA: TGTGCCAGCAGCTTAGTGGCGGGAGCTGGTGAGCAGTTCTTC
clone size: once
D gene: TRBD2
CDR3 length: 14
V gene: TRBV11-3
J gene: TRBJ2-1

CDR3 protein: CASIRTGVSGELFF
CDR3 DNA: TGTGCCAGCATTAGGACAGGGGTGTCCGGGGAGCTGTTTTTT
clone size: few
D gene: TRBD1
CDR3 length: 14
V gene: TRBV6-5
J gene: TRBJ2-2

CDR3 protein: CAWSVLGNEQFF
CDR3 DNA: TGTGCCTGGAGTGTACTAGGAAATGAGCAGTTCTTC
clone size: NA
D gene: NA
CDR3 length: 12
V gene: TRBV30
J gene: TRBJ2-1

CDR3 protein: CASSIRQGVYEQYF
CDR3 DNA: TGTGCCAGTAGTATCCGACAGGGGGTTTACGAGCAGTACTTC
clone size: NA
D gene: TRBD1
CDR3 length: 14
V gene: TRBV19
J gene: TRBJ2-7

CDR3 protein: CASSLASRGYGYTF
CDR3 DNA: TGTGCCAGCAGTTTAGCCAGCCGCGGTTATGGCTACACCTTC
clone size: NA
D gene: NA
CDR3 length: 14
V gene: TRBV27
J gene: TRBJ1-2

CDR3 protein: CASSQDGFSGRHNEQFF
CDR3 DNA: TGCGCCAGCAGCCAAGATGGATTTAGCGGGAGGCACAATGAGCAGTTCTTC
clone size: NA
D gene: TRBD2
CDR3 length: 17
V gene: TRBV4-3
J gene: TRBJ2-1

CDR3 protein: CASSPLQGAQPQHF
CDR3 DNA: TGTGCCAGCAGCCCGCTACAGGGGGCACAGCCCCAGCATTTT
clone size: NA
D gene: TRBD1
CDR3 length: 14
V gene: TRBV7-6
J gene: TRBJ1-5

CDR3 protein: CASSIAREGYEQYF
CDR3 DNA: TGTGCCAGTAGTATAGCCAGGGAAGGGTACGAGCAGTACTTC
clone size: NA
D gene: NA
CDR3 length: 14
V gene: TRBV19
J gene: TRBJ2-7

CDR3 protein: CASSRLKRTGGYGYTF
CDR3 DNA: TGCGCCAGCAGCCGCTTAAAACGGACAGGGGGGTATGGCTACACCTTC
clone size: NA
D gene: TRBD1
CDR3 length: 16
V gene: TRBV4-1
J gene: TRBJ1-2

CDR3 protein: CASSGWTSGTTQETQYF
CDR3 DNA: TGTGCCAGCAGCGGGTGGACTAGCGGGACGACACAAGAGACCCAGTACTTC
clone size: NA
D gene: TRBD2
CDR3 length: 17
V gene: TRBV7-9
J gene: TRBJ2-5

CDR3 protein: CASRQGAYEQYF
CDR3 DNA: TGTGCCAGCAGGCAAGGGGCCTACGAGCAGTACTTC
clone size: NA
D gene: NA
CDR3 length: 12
V gene: TRBV7-8
J gene: TRBJ2-7

CDR3 protein: CASSQESARVTGELFF
CDR3 DNA: TGTGCCAGCAGCCAAGAATCCGCCAGGGTCACCGGGGAGCTGTTTTTT
clone size: once
D gene: NA
CDR3 length: 16
V gene: TRBV14
J gene: TRBJ2-2

CDR3 protein: CASSKGLAGGETQYF
CDR3 DNA: TGTGCCAGCAGCAAGGGACTAGCGGGAGGCGAGACCCAGTACTTC
clone size: once
D gene: TRBD2
CDR3 length: 15
V gene: TRBV7-9
J gene: TRBJ2-5

CDR3 protein: CASSPQTGLNTEAFF
CDR3 DNA: TGTGCCAGCAGCCCGCAGACAGGATTGAACACTGAAGCTTTCTTT
clone size: few
D gene: NA
CDR3 length: 15
V gene: TRBV7-2
J gene: TRBJ1-1

CDR3 protein: CASTLAGVNTEAFF
CDR3 DNA: TGTGCCTCAACTCTCGCAGGTGTGAACACTGAAGCTTTCTTT
clone size: NA
D gene: NA
CDR3 length: 14
V gene: TRBV5-4
J gene: TRBJ1-1

CDR3 protein: CASGLVVAGGPTDTQYF
CDR3 DNA: TGTGCTAGTGGTTTGGTCGTCGCGGGGGGGCCCACAGATACGCAGTATTTT
clone size: once
D gene: TRBD2
CDR3 length: 17
V gene: TRBV12-5
J gene: TRBJ2-3

CDR3 protein: CASRFSRGISYNEQFF
CDR3 DNA: TGTGCCAGCAGGTTCTCTAGAGGCATCTCCTACAATGAGCAGTTCTTC
clone size: once
D gene: NA
CDR3 length: 16
V gene: TRBV7-8
J gene: TRBJ2-1

CDR3 protein: CSVQRAMNTEAFF
CDR3 DNA: TGCAGCGTCCAGAGGGCCATGAACACTGAAGCTTTCTTT
clone size: NA
D gene: NA
CDR3 length: 13
V gene: TRBV29-1
J gene: TRBJ1-1

CDR3 protein: CASSFRTALEAFF
CDR3 DNA: TGTGCCAGCAGTTTTAGAACAGCTCTAGAAGCTTTCTTT
clone size: NA
D gene: NA
CDR3 length: 13
V gene: TRBV28
J gene: TRBJ1-1

CDR3 protein: CASSQQGRSTDTQYF
CDR3 DNA: TGTGCCAGCAGTCAGCAGGGGCGTAGCACAGATACGCAGTATTTT
clone size: NA
D gene: NA
CDR3 length: 15
V gene: TRBV27
J gene: TRBJ2-3

CDR3 protein: CASSSWRDEQFF
CDR3 DNA: TGTGCCAGCAGCTCGTGGCGGGATGAGCAGTTCTTC
clone size: once
D gene: NA
CDR3 length: 12
V gene: TRBV11-3
J gene: TRBJ2-1

CDR3 protein: CASSHSGYEQYF
CDR3 DNA: TGTGCCAGCAGCCACTCGGGCTACGAGCAGTACTTC
clone size: NA
D gene: NA
CDR3 length: 12
V gene: TRBV5-5
J gene: TRBJ2-7

CDR3 protein: CASILRGRRFF
CDR3 DNA: TGTGCCAGCATCCTCAGGGGAAGGCGGTTCTTC
clone size: NA
D gene: NA
CDR3 length: 11
V gene: TRBV27
J gene: TRBJ2-1

CDR3 protein: CAISESRVSTDTQYF
CDR3 DNA: TGTGCCATCAGTGAGTCGAGGGTGAGCACAGATACGCAGTATTTT
clone size: NA
D gene: NA
CDR3 length: 15
V gene: TRBV10-3
J gene: TRBJ2-3

CDR3 protein: CSVDVRGDTQYF
CDR3 DNA: TGCAGCGTTGATGTCCGGGGGGATACGCAGTATTTT
clone size: NA
D gene: NA
CDR3 length: 12
V gene: TRBV29-1
J gene: TRBJ2-3

CDR3 protein: CASSDSGGAGETQYF
CDR3 DNA: TGTGCCAGCAGTGATAGCGGGGGGGCAGGCGAGACCCAGTACTTC
clone size: once
D gene: TRBD2
CDR3 length: 15
V gene: TRBV9
J gene: TRBJ2-5

CDR3 protein: CASHSDKNNEQFF
CDR3 DNA: TGTGCCAGTCATTCGGACAAAAACAATGAGCAGTTCTTC
clone size: NA
D gene: NA
CDR3 length: 13
V gene: TRBV6-5
J gene: TRBJ2-1

CDR3 protein: CASSSFSLIGSGYTF
CDR3 DNA: TGCGCCAGCAGCTCGTTTTCCCTCATCGGGTCTGGCTACACCTTC
clone size: NA
D gene: NA
CDR3 length: 15
V gene: TRBV5-1
J gene: TRBJ1-2

CDR3 protein: CASSLLAGGAYNEQFF
CDR3 DNA: TGTGCCAGCAGCCTTCTAGCGGGAGGAGCCTACAATGAGCAGTTCTTC
clone size: NA
D gene: TRBD2
CDR3 length: 16
V gene: TRBV7-2
J gene: TRBJ2-1

CDR3 protein: CASSQGGHEQYF
CDR3 DNA: TGTGCCAGCAGCCAAGGAGGGCACGAGCAGTACTTC
clone size: NA
D gene: NA
CDR3 length: 12
V gene: TRBV14
J gene: TRBJ2-7

CDR3 protein: CSAATGGTDTQYF
CDR3 DNA: TGCAGCGCCGCGACAGGGGGGACAGATACGCAGTATTTT
clone size: NA
D gene: TRBD1
CDR3 length: 13
V gene: TRBV29-1
J gene: TRBJ2-3

CDR3 protein: CSVASGSQETQYF
CDR3 DNA: TGCAGCGTTGCTTCGGGAAGCCAAGAGACCCAGTACTTC
clone size: once
D gene: NA
CDR3 length: 13
V gene: TRBV29-1
J gene: TRBJ2-5

CDR3 protein: CATSKSRELTEAFF
CDR3 DNA: TGTGCCACCAGCAAGTCCCGGGAACTCACTGAAGCTTTCTTT
clone size: NA
D gene: NA
CDR3 length: 14
V gene: TRBV15
J gene: TRBJ1-1

CDR3 protein: CASSPKNTGELFF
CDR3 DNA: TGTGCCAGCAGCCCCAAGAACACCGGGGAGCTGTTTTTT
clone size: NA
D gene: NA
CDR3 length: 13
V gene: TRBV7-2
J gene: TRBJ2-2

CDR3 protein: CSVDVLGGTGELFF
CDR3 DNA: TGCAGCGTTGACGTCTTAGGAGGCACCGGGGAGCTGTTTTTT
clone size: few
D gene: NA
CDR3 length: 14
V gene: TRBV29-1
J gene: TRBJ2-2

CDR3 protein: CASSPSYTAGETQYF
CDR3 DNA: TGTGCCAGCAGCCCGAGTTACACAGCTGGGGAGACCCAGTACTTC
clone size: NA
D gene: NA
CDR3 length: 15
V gene: TRBV6-5
J gene: TRBJ2-5

CDR3 protein: CASSQDLAGAWDEQYF
CDR3 DNA: TGCGCCAGCAGCCAAGATCTGGCGGGGGCCTGGGACGAGCAGTACTTC
clone size: NA
D gene: NA
CDR3 length: 16
V gene: TRBV4-1
J gene: TRBJ2-7

CDR3 protein: CASRFLAGVDGEQFF
CDR3 DNA: TGCGCCAGCAGATTCCTAGCGGGGGTCGACGGAGAGCAGTTCTTC
clone size: NA
D gene: TRBD2
CDR3 length: 15
V gene: TRBV5-1
J gene: TRBJ2-1

CDR3 protein: CASSVVVNTGELFF
CDR3 DNA: TGTGCCAGCAGCGTAGTAGTAAACACCGGGGAGCTGTTTTTT
clone size: NA
D gene: NA
CDR3 length: 14
V gene: TRBV9
J gene: TRBJ2-2

CDR3 protein: CASGTGDTLRTEAFF
CDR3 DNA: TGCGCCAGCGGGACAGGCGATACCCTTAGGACTGAAGCTTTCTTT
clone size: NA
D gene: TRBD1
CDR3 length: 15
V gene: TRBV5-1
J gene: TRBJ1-1

CDR3 protein: CASSLGRGTYEQYF
CDR3 DNA: TGTGCCAGCAGCTTAGGGAGGGGTACCTACGAGCAGTACTTC
clone size: NA
D gene: NA
CDR3 length: 14
V gene: TRBV7-2
J gene: TRBJ2-7

CDR3 protein: CASSQHSGDRWYEQYF
CDR3 DNA: TGTGCCAGCAGCCAACACTCAGGCGATCGGTGGTACGAGCAGTACTTC
clone size: NA
D gene: NA
CDR3 length: 16
V gene: TRBV14
J gene: TRBJ2-7

CDR3 protein: CASTPSPYEQYF
CDR3 DNA: TGTGCCAGCACCCCCTCCCCCTACGAGCAGTACTTC
clone size: NA
D gene: NA
CDR3 length: 12
V gene: TRBV7-8
J gene: TRBJ2-7

CDR3 protein: CASSENQVWDEQYF
CDR3 DNA: TGTGCCAGCAGTGAAAACCAGGTTTGGGACGAGCAGTACTTC
clone size: NA
D gene: NA
CDR3 length: 14
V gene: TRBV2
J gene: TRBJ2-7

CDR3 protein: CASSYGAGTEAFF
CDR3 DNA: TGTGCCAGCAGTTACGGGGCCGGAACTGAAGCTTTCTTT
clone size: NA
D gene: NA
CDR3 length: 13
V gene: TRBV6-6
J gene: TRBJ1-1

CDR3 protein: CASSQREDPSNEQFF
CDR3 DNA: TGTGCCAGCAGCCAGCGGGAGGATCCCTCTAATGAGCAGTTCTTC
clone size: once
D gene: TRBD2
CDR3 length: 15
V gene: TRBV7-9
J gene: TRBJ2-1

CDR3 protein: CAWSVQQESPLHF
CDR3 DNA: TGTGCCTGGAGCGTACAACAGGAATCACCCCTCCACTTT
clone size: NA
D gene: NA
CDR3 length: 13
V gene: TRBV30
J gene: TRBJ1-6

CDR3 protein: CAISHQEGYGYTF
CDR3 DNA: TGTGCCATCAGCCATCAGGAAGGCTATGGCTACACCTTC
clone size: NA
D gene: NA
CDR3 length: 13
V gene: TRBV10-3
J gene: TRBJ1-2

CDR3 protein: CASSLGEYNEQFF
CDR3 DNA: TGTGCCAGCAGCTTAGGGGAGTACAATGAGCAGTTCTTC
clone size: NA
D gene: NA
CDR3 length: 13
V gene: TRBV7-6
J gene: TRBJ2-1

CDR3 protein: CASSDRETGELFF
CDR3 DNA: TGTGCCAGCAGTGATAGGGAGACCGGGGAGCTGTTTTTT
clone size: few
D gene: NA
CDR3 length: 13
V gene: TRBV7-9
J gene: TRBJ2-2

CDR3 protein: CASSPGTQSTDTQYF
CDR3 DNA: TGTGCCAGCAGCCCCGGGACACAAAGCACAGATACGCAGTATTTT
clone size: NA
D gene: NA
CDR3 length: 15
V gene: TRBV7-6
J gene: TRBJ2-3

CDR3 protein: CASSQDSRNSGANVLTF
CDR3 DNA: TGTGCCAGCAGCCAAGATAGTAGAAACTCTGGGGCCAACGTCCTGACTTTC
clone size: few
D gene: NA
CDR3 length: 17
V gene: TRBV14
J gene: TRBJ2-6

CDR3 protein: CASSPNGDGYTF
CDR3 DNA: TGTGCCAGCTCACCCAACGGAGATGGCTACACCTTC
clone size: NA
D gene: NA
CDR3 length: 12
V gene: TRBV18
J gene: TRBJ1-2